A selection of T cell receptor beta chains follows, all from one sample in a study of CD8 T cells in ankylosing spondylitis. TCRdb redid the calling of the 5' RACE reads with MiXCR, one entry per CDR3 protein. Of fewer than 550,000 distinct CDR3 sequences listed, roughly 5.3% were seen once; the top ten hold under 4.5%. Sequencing was carried out using blood, either unsorted or a sorted T cell fraction (not recorded which). These receptors were collected from a male donor with ankylosing spondylitis. Both conserved end residues are part of each CDR3. The D gene is left open where the match is weak. For some rows the clone size is stated as once, few or many, or as a class when expanded; others skip it.

j_gene | d_gene | v_gene | abundance | CDR3nt | CDR3aa
TRBJ2-2 | . | TRBV19 | . | TGTGCCAGTAGTGGCACCGGGAGAAACACCGGGGAGCTGTTTTTT | CASSGTGRNTGELFF
TRBJ2-7 | TRBD1 | TRBV7-8 | many | TGTGCCAGCAGGCAAAGACAGGGTCCGTACGAGCAGTACTTC | CASRQRQGPYEQYF
TRBJ1-1 | . | TRBV15 | few | TGTGCCACCAGCAGAGAGGGTCCAAACACTGAAGCTTTCTTT | CATSREGPNTEAFF
TRBJ1-2 | . | TRBV20-1 | many | TGCAGTGCTCAAACGTGGGGGAGCGGCTATGGCTACACCTTC | CSAQTWGSGYGYTF
TRBJ1-5 | . | TRBV20-1 | many | TGCAGTGCTAGAGATCGGGCGTCTCAGCCCCAGCATTTT | CSARDRASQPQHF
TRBJ2-2 | . | TRBV29-1 | many | TGCAGCGTTGAAGATTGGGCGGATACGAACACCGGGGAGCTGTTTTTT | CSVEDWADTNTGELFF
TRBJ1-2 | . | TRBV24-1 | many | TGTGCCACCAGTGACTGGGACGGCGATGGCTACACCTTC | CATSDWDGDGYTF
TRBJ2-7 | TRBD2 | TRBV19 | few | TGTGCCAGTAGTCGACGGACTAGCGGTTTCTCCTACGAGCAGTACTTC | CASSRRTSGFSYEQYF
TRBJ2-7 | . | TRBV7-9 | many | TGTGCCAGCAGAGCAGGGACGTTATACGAGCAGTACTTC | CASRAGTLYEQYF
TRBJ1-1 | . | TRBV3-1 | . | TGTGCCAGCAGCCAATTTGTCGGCAGCGCTGAAGCTTTCTTT | CASSQFVGSAEAFF
TRBJ2-5 | . | TRBV5-5 | many | TGTGCCAGCAGCTTGGACGGGACAAGGGAAGAGACCCAGTACTTC | CASSLDGTREETQYF
TRBJ2-2 | . | TRBV4-3 | many | TGCGCCAGCAGCCAAGAGGTGACAGGGAGGTTCGGGACCGGGGAGCTGTTTTTT | CASSQEVTGRFGTGELFF
TRBJ2-4 | TRBD1 | TRBV29-1 | . | TGCAGCGTTGAAAGGGACAGGAACATTCAGTACTTC | CSVERDRNIQYF
TRBJ1-1 | . | TRBV9 | many | TGTGCCAGCAGCACTAGTGGGGACGAAAACACTGAAGCTTTCTTT | CASSTSGDENTEAFF
TRBJ2-3 | . | TRBV20-1 | many | TGCAGTGCTCCTAGCCGGACAGATACGCAGTATTTT | CSAPSRTDTQYF
TRBJ2-1 | . | TRBV29-1 | many | TGCAGCGCCCGGGGTAGGTCTAGCTCCTACAATGAGCAGTTCTTC | CSARGRSSSYNEQFF
TRBJ2-7 | TRBD1 | TRBV5-1 | many | TGCGCCAGCAGCTTGGCTTTTCGGCAGGGGGCGGGTGAGCAGTACTTC | CASSLAFRQGAGEQYF
TRBJ1-2 | TRBD1 | TRBV28 | many | TGTGCCAGCAGACTGACAGGGGCCTATGGCTACACCTTC | CASRLTGAYGYTF
TRBJ2-2 | TRBD1 | TRBV7-2 | many | TGTGCCAGCAGCTTCGACGGGACCGGGACAGGCACCGGGGAGCTGTTTTTT | CASSFDGTGTGTGELFF
TRBJ2-3 | . | TRBV4-2 | many | TGTGCCAGCAGCCAAGATCTGGGCAGACGCGGAGATACGCAGTATTTT | CASSQDLGRRGDTQYF
TRBJ2-5 | . | TRBV20-1 | many | TGCAGTGCTAGACCCCTTACCGGATCGGAGACCCAGTACTTC | CSARPLTGSETQYF
TRBJ2-2 | TRBD1 | TRBV18 | . | TGTGCCAGCTCACCTCGAACCGGGACAGGGAACACCGGGGAGCTGTTTTTT | CASSPRTGTGNTGELFF
TRBJ2-3 | . | TRBV28 | few | TGTGCCAGCAGTTCCCAGGCCGGGACGGCCGTCACAGATACGCAGTATTTT | CASSSQAGTAVTDTQYF
TRBJ2-4 | TRBD1 | TRBV5-1 | many | TGCGCCAGTCAACTCGGGACAGACTTGGACATTCAGTACTTC | CASQLGTDLDIQYF
TRBJ2-5 | TRBD2 | TRBV29-1 | many | TGCAGCGTTACCGCCCGGGACTACGGAGAGACCCAGTACTTC | CSVTARDYGETQYF
TRBJ2-1 | TRBD2 | TRBV20-1 | many | TGCAGTGCTAGTAGCGGGGGGGCAGTAAACAATGAGCAGTTCTTC | CSASSGGAVNNEQFF
TRBJ1-1 | . | TRBV7-2 | many | TGTGCCAGCAGCTTTAGAGAGACTGAAGCTTTCTTT | CASSFRETEAFF
TRBJ1-2 | . | TRBV5-1 | many | TGCGCCAGCAGCTTTGACCAGGGCGACTATGGCTACACCTTC | CASSFDQGDYGYTF
TRBJ2-7 | TRBD1 | TRBV7-3 | many | TGTGCCAGCAGCCGTTCCGGGACAGGGGATTACGAGCAGTACTTC | CASSRSGTGDYEQYF
TRBJ2-3 | . | TRBV5-1 | . | TGCGCCAGCAGCAGGCAGGACGCAGACACGCAGTATTTT | CASSRQDADTQYF
TRBJ2-1 | . | TRBV5-1 | many | TGCGCCAGCAGCTTGGCCGGGGGTAGTGCCAATGAGCAGTTCTTC | CASSLAGGSANEQFF
TRBJ2-7 | . | TRBV27 | . | TGTGCCAGCAGTAAAACCGGGACCCTGACCGAGCAGTACTTC | CASSKTGTLTEQYF
TRBJ1-2 | TRBD1 | TRBV7-9 | many | TGTGCCAGCAGCTCCACCAGACAGGGTCGGACGGGCTACACCTTC | CASSSTRQGRTGYTF
TRBJ2-4 | TRBD2 | TRBV20-1 | many | TGCAGTGCTAAGGAGCGGGGGTCCAAAAACATTCAGTACTTC | CSAKERGSKNIQYF
TRBJ2-3 | TRBD2 | TRBV28 | many | TGTGCCAGCAGTTCGCCAGCGGGGGGCAGGGAAGATACGCAGTATTTT | CASSSPAGGREDTQYF
TRBJ2-1 | . | TRBV27 | many | TGTGCCAGCAGTCGACACACACTAGGCTACAATGAGCAGTTCTTC | CASSRHTLGYNEQFF
TRBJ1-1 | . | TRBV10-1 | many | TGCGCCAGCAGTGAACTTCGGACAACCATGAACACTGAAGCTTTCTTT | CASSELRTTMNTEAFF
TRBJ1-5 | TRBD1 | TRBV6-1 | many | TGTGCCAGCAGTAAGGGACAGGGGGGTGGAAGCAATCAGCCCCAGCATTTT | CASSKGQGGGSNQPQHF
TRBJ2-2 | . | TRBV6-1 | many | TGTGCCAGCAGTACCCACTGGAGCAACACCGGGGAGCTGTTTTTT | CASSTHWSNTGELFF
TRBJ2-1 | TRBD1 | TRBV2 | . | TGTGCCAGCAGTGTAAACAGGGGGAGTAATGAGCAGTTCTTC | CASSVNRGSNEQFF
TRBJ1-5 | . | TRBV6-1 | many | TGTGCCAGCAGTGAGTACAGGCTGGAGGGTCAGCCCCAGCATTTT | CASSEYRLEGQPQHF
TRBJ2-3 | TRBD1 | TRBV27 | . | TGTGCCAGCAGTAGACAGGGGGTCGAATCAGATACGCAGTATTTT | CASSRQGVESDTQYF
TRBJ2-7 | . | TRBV12-3/TRBV12-4 | many | TGTGCCAGCAGTCGGGGCCCCCACGAGCAGTACTTC | CASSRGPHEQYF
TRBJ2-2 | TRBD1 | TRBV27 | many | TGTGCCAGCAGTTTGGGGACAGGGGCCACCGGGGAGCTGTTTTTT | CASSLGTGATGELFF
TRBJ2-3 | TRBD2 | TRBV5-1 | many | TGCGCCAGCAGCTTCGCGGGAGGGCCTGCAGATACGCAGTATTTT | CASSFAGGPADTQYF
TRBJ2-3 | TRBD2 | TRBV4-3 | many | TGCGCCAGCAGCCAAGACGCCCGACTAGCGGGAGAGGAAACAGATACGCAGTATTTT | CASSQDARLAGEETDTQYF
TRBJ2-5 | . | TRBV7-2 | many | TGTGCCAGCAGCTTTTGGGACACTCGAGAGACCCAGTACTTC | CASSFWDTRETQYF
TRBJ2-6 | TRBD2 | TRBV6-4 | many | TGTGCCAGCAGCTCAACGGGGGGAAACTCTGGGGCCAACGTCCTGACTTTC | CASSSTGGNSGANVLTF
TRBJ1-1 | . | TRBV12-3/TRBV12-4 | . | TGTGCCAGCAGTTTAGGGGGCCTGGGGGGGAACACTGAAGCTTTCTTT | CASSLGGLGGNTEAFF
TRBJ1-5 | . | TRBV6-1 | many | TGTGCCAGCAGCCGCGGACACTGGGATCAGCCCCAGCATTTT | CASSRGHWDQPQHF
TRBJ1-3 | . | TRBV20-1 | many | TGCAGTGCTAGAGATCCAAATGGAAACACCATATATTTT | CSARDPNGNTIYF
TRBJ2-3 | TRBD2 | TRBV7-9 | many | TGTGCCAGCAGGAAGACAGATACTAGCGCAAGCACAGATACGCAGTATTTT | CASRKTDTSASTDTQYF
TRBJ2-3 | TRBD2 | TRBV20-1 | few | TGCAGTGCCAACATTCCGCGACTAGCGGGAGCCGCAGATACGCAGTATTTT | CSANIPRLAGAADTQYF
TRBJ2-3 | . | TRBV28 | many | TGTGCCAGCTCAAGGGGGTATAGCACAGATACGCAGTATTTT | CASSRGYSTDTQYF
TRBJ2-1 | TRBD2 | TRBV20-1 | . | TGCAGTGCTTTAGCGGGAGCGGACTACAATGAGCAGTTCTTC | CSALAGADYNEQFF